This note documents a single T cell receptor (beta chain) sequence. The sample is drawn from a study of blood T cell repertoires in COVID-19. Looking at the study overall: Sites in the United States, Italy and Spain provided acute and convalescent COVID-19 samples. Sample material is recorded as cDNA or gDNA derived from T cells, B-cell-depleted T cells, or PBMCs.

In the authors' workflow: Estimation of nucleated cell counts relied on the amplification of reference gene primers. Generated by immunoSEQ multiplex PCR, the TCRdb table keeps only in-frame clones and is missing some. Clone size and the V and J calls come from that table; the DNA yielded D and trimming. The repertoire consists of over 200,000 clones, with roughly 80% occurring once and the leading ten covering 5.1%. The CDR3 is 13 amino acids. CDR1 SGHRS and CDR2 YFSETQ come from the germline V gene. The V end lost 1 base, the J end lost 7 bases, and 9 bases lay between the germline ends. This chain joins TRBV5-1 and TRBJ2-1; no reliable D call. The origin of this receptor is a human donor in a cohort sampled during active COVID-19. Sequencing was carried out using peripheral blood. The CDR3 loop reads CASSLSTWNEQFF. The CDR3 region has the DNA TGCGCCAGCAGCTTGTCGACTTGGAATGAGCAGTTCTTC.